The 8 T cell receptor beta chains below were found in one sample sequenced in a study of OX40 agonist ivuxolimab in advanced cancers. Libraries were prepared by immunoSEQ multiplex PCR; TCRdb keeps only in-frame clonotypes and omits some of them. Of 35,000 to 40,000 clones in the sample, roughly four fifths were seen once. The sequences come from CD4+ or CD8+ T cells sorted from blood, collected in a trial of the OX40 agonist ivuxolimab. These receptors were obtained from an adult with an advanced solid tumor such as melanoma, head and neck, liver or kidney cancer.

The J gene is TRBJ2-3, the V gene TRBV7-9; D remains ambiguous. Trimming took off 3 bases at V and 1 base at J, with 11 bases between the two ends. CDR3 size: 15 residues. From germline, CDR1 is SEHNR and CDR2 FQNEAQ (reference sequence). The CDR3 region is CASSFSASGTDTQYF. The CDR3 DNA reads TGTGCCAGCAGCTTCTCGGCAAGCGGCACAGATACGCAGTATTTT.

V and J are TRBV7-8 and TRBJ2-3, with 7 positions matching TRBD2. J lost 6 bases, V lost 6 bases, and 6 bases had no gene match. The CDR3 contains 13 residues. Germline-derived CDR1 and CDR2 are SGHVS and FQNEAQ. CDR3 DNA sequence: TGTGCCAGCAGGGGGACTACCGAGGATACGCAGTATTTT. Translated: CASRGTTEDTQYF. Combining the CDR3 with reference TRBV7-8 and TRBJ2-3 gives the whole variable domain GAGVSQSPRYKVAKRGQDVALRCDPISGHVSLFWYQQALGQGPEFLTYFQNEAQLDKSGLPSDRFFAERPEGSVSTLKIQRTQQEDSAVYLCASRGTTEDTQYFGPGTRLTVL.

This chain joins TRBV27 and TRBJ2-7, with 10 positions matching TRBD1. With V trimmed by 0 bases and J by 0 bases, 2 bases remained unmatched. The CDR3 loop spans 16 amino acids. From germline, CDR1 is MNHEY and CDR2 SMNVEV (reference sequence). CDR3 coding DNA: TGTGCCAGCAGTTTATCTGGACAGGGGGGCTCCTACGAGCAGTACTTC. This sequence encodes CASSLSGQGGSYEQYF.

V and J are TRBV5-8 and TRBJ2-5, with a weak D call TRBD1 (6 bases). The CDR3 contains 14 residues. V was shortened by 0 bases and J by 4 bases, with 10 bases between the two germline ends. Looked up from germline, CDR1 is SGHTS and CDR2 is YDEGEE. For the CDR3, the DNA is TGTGCCAGCAGCTTGGGGGGGCTGAGAGAGACCCAGTACTTC. Translating it yields CASSLGGLRETQYF. Variable domain in full (rest from reference TRBV5-8 and TRBJ2-5): EAGVTQSPTHLIKTRGQQATLRCSPISGHTSVYWYQQALGLGLQFLLWYDEGEERNRGNFPPRFSGRQFPNYSSELNVNALELEDSALYLCASSLGGLRETQYFGPGTRLLVL.

This clone was picked up one time. This sequence joins TRBV28 and TRBJ1-5; 7 positions match TRBD1. Looked up from germline, CDR1 is MDHEN and CDR2 is SYDVKM. There are 15 residues in the CDR3. Trimming took 4 bases from V and 5 from J; bases not matched to a gene: 8. CDR3 in amino acids: CASSYVGQLDQPQHF. CDR3 DNA: TGTGCCAGCAGTTACGTGGGACAGTTGGATCAGCCCCAGCATTTT.

This clone was seen just once. This chain links TRBV9 with TRBJ2-2, with a possible D match to TRBD2 (6 bases). CDR3 size: 16 residues. The germline V gene has CDR1 SGDLS and CDR2 YYNGEE. V was clipped by 0 bases and J by 5 bases, with 14 bases between them. The CDR3 spells CASSVEAGMRTGELFF. CDR3 DNA sequence: TGTGCCAGCAGCGTAGAGGCGGGAATGCGGACCGGGGAGCTGTTTTTT.

The V and J genes are TRBV19 and TRBJ1-6; the D is unclear. CDR3 length: 13 residues. With 2 bases removed from V and 14 bases from J, the gap between germline ends came to 13 bases. Germline loops: CDR1 LNHDA, CDR2 SQIVND (reference sequence). For the CDR3, the DNA is TGTGCCAGTAGTATAAGCCAGGACCGAGCCCTCCACTTT. This gives the protein CASSISQDRALHF.

The chain couples TRBV21-1 to TRBJ2-5; TRBD2, the table's D call, lacks a check against the DNA. TRBV21-1 is assigned pseudogene status. There are 16 residues in the CDR3. CDR3 residues: CASSFLWTSGRETQYF. The DNA for the CDR3 is TGTGCCAGCAGCTTTCTGTGGACTAGCGGGAGAGAGACCCAGTACTTC.